Presented here are 12 T cell receptor beta chains from one specimen sequenced in a study of cytomegalovirus exposure and HLA in healthy donors. Some clones are missing from TCRdb's copy, which holds only in-frame ones; the method was immunoSEQ multiplex PCR. The repertoire holds some 170,000 clones, roughly 86% seen once, with 2% to 3% in the top ten. The sequenced material came from PBMCs. These receptors were taken from a man aged 18 to 35 in good health and CMV-seropositive.

CDR3 in amino acids: CASSLSWGDNSPLHF. The CDR3 DNA follows: TGTGCCAGCAGTTTATCGTGGGGAGATAATTCACCCCTCCACTTT. The rearrangement uses TRBV27 and TRBJ1-6; D not certain. The V gene's germline CDR1 is MNHEY and CDR2 SMNVEV (reference sequence). The ends were cut back, 0 bases at V and 5 bases at J, with 8 bases in the middle. CDR3 length: 15 amino acids.

In this sample, this clone turned up many times. The rearrangement joins TRBV7-3 to TRBJ1-1; D unresolved. This CDR3 is built from 13 residues. Between the trimmed V and J ends, which lost 7 bases and 1 base, there was a span of 10 bases. The germline gives CDR1 SGHTA, CDR2 FQGTGA. The CDR3 sequence: CASTASGNTEAFF. The CDR3, as DNA: TGTGCCAGCACAGCCTCAGGGAACACTGAAGCTTTCTTT.

The chain links TRBV5-6 to TRBJ1-2; the D gene is possibly TRBD1 (6 bases). Germline V lookup: CDR1 SGHDT, CDR2 YYEEEE. There are 14 residues in the CDR3. Trimming left V 0 bases short and J 1 base short, with 7 bases between. CDR3 loop: CASSLGTVNYGYTF. The CDR3 region has the DNA TGTGCCAGCAGCTTGGGGACAGTTAACTATGGCTACACCTTC.

The V gene is TRBV29-1, the J gene TRBJ2-2; TRBD2 aligns across 16 bases. Germline trimming cut 6 bases from V and 6 bases from J; bases unmatched to any gene: 4. Germline V gene sequence: CDR1 SQVTM, CDR2 ANQGSEA. CDR3 size: 15 residues. The CDR3 sequence: CSVAGTSGGAGELFF. DNA of the CDR3: TGCAGCGTGGCCGGGACTAGCGGGGGGGCCGGGGAGCTGTTTTTT.

The chain has TRBV21-1 and TRBJ2-7; the D call of TRBD1 is as the table states it, not checked on the DNA. TRBV21-1 is recorded as a pseudogene. The CDR3 runs 15 residues. The CDR3 nucleotides are TGTGCCAGCAGCAAAGCGAGACAGGGGAACTACGAGCAGTACTTC. It yields the protein CASSKARQGNYEQYF.

The table lists this clone with a few counts. The V and J genes are TRBV6-5 and TRBJ2-2; 11 nucleotides line up with TRBD2. The CDR3 is 15 amino acids. V lost 2 bases to trimming and J lost 7 bases; unmatched junction nucleotides: 3. Germline V gene data show CDR1 as MNHEY and CDR2 as SVGAGI. CDR3 region: CASSYATSGDGELFF. In DNA form, the CDR3 reads TGTGCCAGCAGTTACGCGACTAGCGGGGACGGGGAGCTGTTTTTT.

The sample holds one count of this clone. V and J are TRBV5-6 and TRBJ1-2, with 9 bases lining up with TRBD1. V shed 0 bases, J shed 4 bases, and the junction held 4 bases outside the gene matches. The CDR3 runs 15 residues. The germline V gene has CDR1 SGHDT and CDR2 YYEEEE. The CDR3 protein is CASSLEGQGSYGYTF. The CDR3 DNA reads as TGTGCCAGCAGCTTGGAAGGACAGGGGAGCTATGGCTACACCTTC.

The V gene is TRBV9, the J gene TRBJ2-7, with 9 positions matching TRBD1. After removal of 4 bases from V and 6 bases from J, the junction contained 5 bases not matched to a gene. The CDR3 sequence is 13 residues long. Germline values: CDR1 SGDLS, CDR2 YYNGEE. The CDR3 spells CASSKQGAGEQYF. CDR3 in DNA: TGTGCCAGCAGCAAACAGGGGGCCGGCGAGCAGTACTTC.

V and J are TRBV2 and TRBJ1-2; tentatively, D is TRBD1 (5 bases). V dropped 3 bases and J dropped 3 bases, with 17 bases sitting between them. The CDR3 extends over 16 amino acids. CDR1 is SNHLY, CDR2 FYNNEI, per germline. The CDR3 DNA follows: TGTGCCAGCAGTGAGTTTATTAGGGGCACGGACTATGGCTACACCTTC. This codes for CASSEFIRGTDYGYTF.

A single count supports this clone. V gene TRBV6-5 combines with J gene TRBJ2-2; D remains unclear. The V gene lost 2 bases and the J gene lost 4 bases, with 8 bases spanning the gap. The CDR3 spans 14 residues. The germline V gene encodes CDR1 MNHEY and CDR2 SVGAGI. CDR3 DNA sequence: TGTGCCAGCAGTTACGAGGTTGGCACCGGGGAGCTGTTTTTT. It is translated as CASSYEVGTGELFF.

The CDR3: CASSLALAGGWTEAFF. The CDR3 region has the DNA TGCGCCAGCAGCTTGGCCTTGGCAGGGGGTTGGACTGAAGCTTTCTTT. The rearrangement joins TRBV5-1 to TRBJ1-1; 7 bases fit TRBD1. After removal of 0 bases from V and 5 bases from J, the junction contained 10 bases not matched to a gene. This CDR3 comprises 16 residues. Germline V gene lookup returns CDR1 SGHRS and CDR2 YFSETQ.

Only a few counts were recorded for this clone. The chain links TRBV5-8 to TRBJ2-3; D might be TRBD2 (5 bases). From germline, CDR1 is SGHTS and CDR2 YDEGEE. The CDR3 extends over 12 amino acids. V lost 1 base, J lost 7 bases, and 7 bases lay in between. The CDR3 DNA reads TGTGCCAGCAGCTTGAGACTACATACGCAGTATTTT. Encoded protein: CASSLRLHTQYF.